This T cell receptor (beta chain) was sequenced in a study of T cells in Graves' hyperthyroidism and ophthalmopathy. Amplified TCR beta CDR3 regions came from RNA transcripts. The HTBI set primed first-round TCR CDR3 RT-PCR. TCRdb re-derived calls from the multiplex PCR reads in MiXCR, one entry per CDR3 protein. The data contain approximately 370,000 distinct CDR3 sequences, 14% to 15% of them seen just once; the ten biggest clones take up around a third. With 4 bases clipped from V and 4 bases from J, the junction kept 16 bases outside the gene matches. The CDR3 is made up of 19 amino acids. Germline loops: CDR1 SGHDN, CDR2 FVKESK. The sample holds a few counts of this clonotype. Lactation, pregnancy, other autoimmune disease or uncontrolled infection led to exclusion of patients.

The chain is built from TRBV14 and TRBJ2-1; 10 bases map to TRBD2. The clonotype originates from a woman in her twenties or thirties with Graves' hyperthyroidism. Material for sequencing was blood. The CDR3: CASSRTWGTSGTDYNEQFF. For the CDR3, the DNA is TGTGCCAGCAGCCGAACATGGGGTACTAGCGGGACCGATTACAATGAGCAGTTCTTC. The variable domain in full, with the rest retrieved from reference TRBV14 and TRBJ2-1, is EAGVTQFPSHSVIEKGQTVTLRCDPISGHDNLYWYRRVMGKEIKFLLHFVKESKQDESGMPNNRFLAERTGGTYSTLKVQPAELEDSGVYFCASSRTWGTSGTDYNEQFFGPGTRLTVL.